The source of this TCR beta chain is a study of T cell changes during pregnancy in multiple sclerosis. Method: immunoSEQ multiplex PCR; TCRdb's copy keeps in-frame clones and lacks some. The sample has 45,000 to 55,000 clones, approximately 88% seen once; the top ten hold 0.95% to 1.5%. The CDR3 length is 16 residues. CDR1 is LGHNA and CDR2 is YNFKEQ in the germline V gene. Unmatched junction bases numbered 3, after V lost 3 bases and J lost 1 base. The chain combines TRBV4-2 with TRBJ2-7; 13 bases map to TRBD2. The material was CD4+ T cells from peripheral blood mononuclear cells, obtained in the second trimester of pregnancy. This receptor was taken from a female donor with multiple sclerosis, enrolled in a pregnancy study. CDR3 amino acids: CASSQGTSGVSYEQYF. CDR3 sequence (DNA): TGTGCCAGCAGCCAGGGGACTAGCGGGGTATCCTACGAGCAGTACTTC.